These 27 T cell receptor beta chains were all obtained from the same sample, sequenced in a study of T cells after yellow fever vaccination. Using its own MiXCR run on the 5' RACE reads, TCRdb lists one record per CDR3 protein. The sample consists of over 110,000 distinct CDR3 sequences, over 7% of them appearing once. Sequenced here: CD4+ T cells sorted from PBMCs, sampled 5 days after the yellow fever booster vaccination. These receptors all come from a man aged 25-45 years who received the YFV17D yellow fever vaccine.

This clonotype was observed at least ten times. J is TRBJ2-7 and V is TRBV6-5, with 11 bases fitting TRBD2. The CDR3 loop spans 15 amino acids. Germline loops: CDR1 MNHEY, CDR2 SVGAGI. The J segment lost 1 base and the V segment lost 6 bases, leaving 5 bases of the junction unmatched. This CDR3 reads CASSRGTSGSYEQYF. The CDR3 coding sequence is TGTGCCAGCAGCCGAGGGACTAGCGGTTCCTACGAGCAGTACTTC.

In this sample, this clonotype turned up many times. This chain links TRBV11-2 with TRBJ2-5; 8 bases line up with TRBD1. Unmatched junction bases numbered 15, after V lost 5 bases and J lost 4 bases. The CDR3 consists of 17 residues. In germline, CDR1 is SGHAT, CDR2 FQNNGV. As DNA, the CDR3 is TGTGCCAGCAGCCCTCTTCCATCGACAGGGGATCGAGAGACCCAGTACTTC. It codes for CASSPLPSTGDRETQYF.

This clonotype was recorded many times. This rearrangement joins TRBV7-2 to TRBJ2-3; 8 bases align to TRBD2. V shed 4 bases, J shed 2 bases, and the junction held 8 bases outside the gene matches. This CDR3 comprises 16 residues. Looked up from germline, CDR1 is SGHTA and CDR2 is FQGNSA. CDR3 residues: CASSSPAGDPTDTQYF. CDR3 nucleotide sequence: TGTGCCAGCAGCTCCCCAGCGGGGGATCCCACAGATACGCAGTATTTT.

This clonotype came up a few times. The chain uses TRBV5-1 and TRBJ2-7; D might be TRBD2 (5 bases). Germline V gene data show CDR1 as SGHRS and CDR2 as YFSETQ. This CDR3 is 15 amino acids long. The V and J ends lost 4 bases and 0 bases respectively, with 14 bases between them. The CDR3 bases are TGCGCCAGCAGCATCTTGAGCGGAACCTCCTACGAGCAGTACTTC. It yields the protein CASSILSGTSYEQYF.

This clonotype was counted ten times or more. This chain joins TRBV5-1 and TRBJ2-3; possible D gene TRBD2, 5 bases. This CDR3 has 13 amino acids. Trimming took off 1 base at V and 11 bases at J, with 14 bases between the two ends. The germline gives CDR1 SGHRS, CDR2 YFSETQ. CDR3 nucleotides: TGCGCCAGCAGCTTGCAGGACCGGGGATTGCAGTATTTT. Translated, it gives CASSLQDRGLQYF.

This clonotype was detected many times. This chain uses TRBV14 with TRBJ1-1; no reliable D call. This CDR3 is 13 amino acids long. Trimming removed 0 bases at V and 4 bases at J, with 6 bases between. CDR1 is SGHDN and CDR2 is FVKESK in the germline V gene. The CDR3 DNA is TGTGCCAGCAGCCAAGATTGGGGCACTGAAGCTTTCTTT. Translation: CASSQDWGTEAFF. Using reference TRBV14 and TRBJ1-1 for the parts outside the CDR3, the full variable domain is EAGVTQFPSHSVIEKGQTVTLRCDPISGHDNLYWYRRVMGKEIKFLLHFVKESKQDESGMPNNRFLAERTGGTYSTLKVQPAELEDSGVYFCASSQDWGTEAFFGQGTRLTVV.

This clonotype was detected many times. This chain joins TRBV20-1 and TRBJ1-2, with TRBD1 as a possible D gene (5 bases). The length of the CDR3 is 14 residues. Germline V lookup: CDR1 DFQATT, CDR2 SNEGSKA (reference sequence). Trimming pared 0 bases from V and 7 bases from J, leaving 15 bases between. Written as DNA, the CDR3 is TGCAGTGCTAGAGATGAAGGGACTAAAAGTGGCTACACCTTC. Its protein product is CSARDEGTKSGYTF.

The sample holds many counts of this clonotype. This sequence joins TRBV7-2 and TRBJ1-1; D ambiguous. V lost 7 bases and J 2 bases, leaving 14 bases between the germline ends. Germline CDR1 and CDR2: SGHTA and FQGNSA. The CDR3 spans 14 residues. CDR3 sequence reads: CASTARAGNTEAFF. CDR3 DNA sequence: TGTGCCAGCACCGCTAGAGCGGGAAACACTGAAGCTTTCTTT.

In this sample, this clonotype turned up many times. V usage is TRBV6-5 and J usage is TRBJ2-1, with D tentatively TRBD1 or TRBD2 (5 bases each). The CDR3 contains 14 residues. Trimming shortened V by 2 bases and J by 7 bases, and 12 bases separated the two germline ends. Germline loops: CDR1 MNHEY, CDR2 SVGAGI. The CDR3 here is CASSYRQGVNEQFF. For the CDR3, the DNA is TGTGCCAGCAGTTACCGGCAGGGAGTGAATGAGCAGTTCTTC.

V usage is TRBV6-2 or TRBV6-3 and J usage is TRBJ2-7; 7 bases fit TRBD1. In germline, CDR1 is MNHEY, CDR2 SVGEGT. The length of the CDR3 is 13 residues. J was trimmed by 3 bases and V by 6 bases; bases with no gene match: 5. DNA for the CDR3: TGTGCCAGCAGAGTGGGACAGAACTACGAGCAGTACTTC. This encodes CASRVGQNYEQYF.

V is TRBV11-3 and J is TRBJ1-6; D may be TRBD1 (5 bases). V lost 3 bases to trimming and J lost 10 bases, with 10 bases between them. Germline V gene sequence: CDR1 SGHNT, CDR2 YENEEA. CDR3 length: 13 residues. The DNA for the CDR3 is TGTGCCAGCAGCTTGGGGGTCGGGTCACCCCTCCACTTT. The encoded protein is CASSLGVGSPLHF.

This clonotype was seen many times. CDR3 sequence reads: CASRPSSGDGTQYF. The CDR3, as DNA: TGTGCCAGCAGGCCATCTAGCGGGGATGGGACCCAGTACTTC. The chain employs TRBV7-2 and TRBJ2-5, with TRBD2 matching over 9 bases. The germline V gene has CDR1 SGHTA and CDR2 FQGNSA. Germline trimming cut 6 bases from V and 7 bases from J; bases unmatched to any gene: 9. The CDR3 is 14 amino acids.

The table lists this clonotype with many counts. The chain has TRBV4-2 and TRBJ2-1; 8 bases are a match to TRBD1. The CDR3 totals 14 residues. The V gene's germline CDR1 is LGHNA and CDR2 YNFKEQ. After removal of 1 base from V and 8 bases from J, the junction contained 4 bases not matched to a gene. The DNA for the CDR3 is TGTGCCAGCAGCCAAGGCGGACAGGGTGATGAGCAGTTCTTC. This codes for CASSQGGQGDEQFF.

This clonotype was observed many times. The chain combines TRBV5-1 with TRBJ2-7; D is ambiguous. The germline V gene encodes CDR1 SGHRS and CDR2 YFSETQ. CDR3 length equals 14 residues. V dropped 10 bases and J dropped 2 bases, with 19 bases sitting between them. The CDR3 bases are TGCGCCTGTACGCTTCGGCCGGACGCCTACGAGCAGTACTTC. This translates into CACTLRPDAYEQYF.

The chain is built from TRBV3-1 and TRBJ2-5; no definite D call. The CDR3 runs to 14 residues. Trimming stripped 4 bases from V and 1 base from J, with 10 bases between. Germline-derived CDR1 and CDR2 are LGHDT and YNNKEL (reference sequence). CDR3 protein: CASSPLGRQETQYF. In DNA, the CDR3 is TGTGCCAGCAGCCCCCTCGGCCGCCAAGAGACCCAGTACTTC.

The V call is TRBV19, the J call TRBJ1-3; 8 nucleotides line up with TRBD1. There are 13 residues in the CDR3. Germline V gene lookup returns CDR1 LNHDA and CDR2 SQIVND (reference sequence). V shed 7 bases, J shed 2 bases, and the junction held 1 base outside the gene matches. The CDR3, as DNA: TGTGCCAGTACGACAGGGGCTGGAAACACCATATATTTT. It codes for CASTTGAGNTIYF.

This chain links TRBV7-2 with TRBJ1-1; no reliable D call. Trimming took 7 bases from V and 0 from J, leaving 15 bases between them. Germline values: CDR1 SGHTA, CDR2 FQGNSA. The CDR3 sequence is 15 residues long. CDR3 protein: CASTSAGIVNTEAFF. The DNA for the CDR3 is TGTGCCAGCACCTCTGCGGGGATAGTGAACACTGAAGCTTTCTTT.

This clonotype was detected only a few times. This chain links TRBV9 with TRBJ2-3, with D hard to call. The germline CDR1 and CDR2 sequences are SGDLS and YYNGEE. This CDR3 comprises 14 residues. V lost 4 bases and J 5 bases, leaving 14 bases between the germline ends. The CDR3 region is CASSPDQRLDTQYF. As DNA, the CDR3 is TGTGCCAGCAGCCCGGACCAAAGGTTAGATACGCAGTATTTT.

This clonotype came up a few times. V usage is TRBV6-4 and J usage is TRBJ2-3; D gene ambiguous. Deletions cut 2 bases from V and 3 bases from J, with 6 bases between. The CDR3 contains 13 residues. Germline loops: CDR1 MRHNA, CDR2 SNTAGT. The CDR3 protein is CASSDRPTDTQYF. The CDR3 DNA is TGTGCCAGCAGTGACCGCCCGACAGATACGCAGTATTTT.

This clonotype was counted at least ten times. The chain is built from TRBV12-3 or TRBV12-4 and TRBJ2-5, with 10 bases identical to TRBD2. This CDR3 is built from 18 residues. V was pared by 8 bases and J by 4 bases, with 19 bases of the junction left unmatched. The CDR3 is CASVFSGTSDIRGETQYF. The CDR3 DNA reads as TGTGCCAGCGTCTTCTCCGGGACTAGCGACATAAGGGGAGAGACCCAGTACTTC.

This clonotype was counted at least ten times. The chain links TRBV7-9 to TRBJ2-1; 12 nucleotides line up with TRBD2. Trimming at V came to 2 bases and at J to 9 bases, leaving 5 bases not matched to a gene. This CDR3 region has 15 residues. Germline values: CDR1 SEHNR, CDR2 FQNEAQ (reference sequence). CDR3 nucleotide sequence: TGTGCCAGCAGCTTAAGACTAGCGGGAGCAGCTGAGCAGTTCTTC. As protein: CASSLRLAGAAEQFF.

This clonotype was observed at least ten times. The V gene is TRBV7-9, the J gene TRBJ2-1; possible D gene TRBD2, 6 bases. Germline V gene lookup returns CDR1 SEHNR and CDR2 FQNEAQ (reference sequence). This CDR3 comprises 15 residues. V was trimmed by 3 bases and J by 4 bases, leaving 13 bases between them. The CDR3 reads CASSFERARYNEQFF. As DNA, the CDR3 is TGTGCCAGCAGCTTCGAGCGGGCGAGATACAATGAGCAGTTCTTC.

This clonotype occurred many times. The CDR3 DNA reads TGTGCCAGCAGTTACTCGACAGCGGGAGCACCCTACGAGCAGTACTTC. It codes for CASSYSTAGAPYEQYF. This sequence joins TRBV6-5 and TRBJ2-7, with 8 nucleotides matching TRBD2. The J segment lost 2 bases and the V segment lost 0 bases, leaving 6 bases of the junction unmatched. Germline CDR1 reads MNHEY; CDR2 reads SVGAGI. The CDR3 totals 16 residues.

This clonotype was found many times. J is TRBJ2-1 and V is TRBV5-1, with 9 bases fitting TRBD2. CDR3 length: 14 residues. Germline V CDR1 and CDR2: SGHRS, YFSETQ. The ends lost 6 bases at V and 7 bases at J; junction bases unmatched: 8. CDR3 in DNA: TGCGCCAGCATATTAGTAGCGGGAGCAAATGAGCAGTTCTTC. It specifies CASILVAGANEQFF.

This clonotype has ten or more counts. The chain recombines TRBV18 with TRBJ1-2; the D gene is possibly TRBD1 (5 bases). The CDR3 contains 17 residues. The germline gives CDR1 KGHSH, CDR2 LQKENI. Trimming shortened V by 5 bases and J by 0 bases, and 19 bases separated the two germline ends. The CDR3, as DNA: TGTGCCAGCTCATACTTTGATGGGGCCGAGGCTAACTATGGCTACACCTTC. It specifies CASSYFDGAEANYGYTF.

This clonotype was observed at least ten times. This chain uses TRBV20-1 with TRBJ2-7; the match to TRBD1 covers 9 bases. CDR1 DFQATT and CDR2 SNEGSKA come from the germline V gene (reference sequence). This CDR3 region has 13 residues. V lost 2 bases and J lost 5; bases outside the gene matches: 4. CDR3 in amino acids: CSARTTGGNEQYF. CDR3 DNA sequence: TGCAGTGCTAGAACGACAGGGGGAAACGAGCAGTACTTC.

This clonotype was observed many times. CDR3 loop: CASSHTRETEAFF. The CDR3 coding sequence is TGTGCCAGCTCTCATACCCGAGAAACTGAAGCTTTCTTT. The V call is TRBV18, the J call TRBJ1-1; no firm D call. Germline V gene data show CDR1 as KGHSH and CDR2 as LQKENI. Deletions cut 6 bases from V and 5 bases from J, with 13 bases between. There are 13 residues in the CDR3.